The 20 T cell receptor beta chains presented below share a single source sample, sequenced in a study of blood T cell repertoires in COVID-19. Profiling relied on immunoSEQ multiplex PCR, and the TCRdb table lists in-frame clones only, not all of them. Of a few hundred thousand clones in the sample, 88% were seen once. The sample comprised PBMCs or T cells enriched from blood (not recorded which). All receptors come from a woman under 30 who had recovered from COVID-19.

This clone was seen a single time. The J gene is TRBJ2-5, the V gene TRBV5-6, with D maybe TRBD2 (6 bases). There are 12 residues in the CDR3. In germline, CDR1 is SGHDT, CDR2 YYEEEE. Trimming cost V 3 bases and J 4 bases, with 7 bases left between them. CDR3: CASSWGLETQYF. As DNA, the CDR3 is TGTGCCAGCAGCTGGGGACTAGAGACCCAGTACTTC.

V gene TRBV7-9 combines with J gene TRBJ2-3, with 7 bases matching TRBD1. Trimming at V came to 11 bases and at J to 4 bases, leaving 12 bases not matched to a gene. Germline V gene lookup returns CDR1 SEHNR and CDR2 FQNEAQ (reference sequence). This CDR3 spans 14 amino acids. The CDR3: CAGDTGAAADTQYF. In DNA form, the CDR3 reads TGTGCCGGGGACACAGGGGCCGCCGCAGATACGCAGTATTTT. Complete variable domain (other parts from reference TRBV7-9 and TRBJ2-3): DTGVSQNPRHKITKRGQNVTFRCDPISEHNRLYWYRQTLGQGPEFLTYFQNEAQLEKSRLLSDRFSAERPKGSFSTLEIQRTEQGDSAMYLCAGDTGAAADTQYFGPGTRLTVL.

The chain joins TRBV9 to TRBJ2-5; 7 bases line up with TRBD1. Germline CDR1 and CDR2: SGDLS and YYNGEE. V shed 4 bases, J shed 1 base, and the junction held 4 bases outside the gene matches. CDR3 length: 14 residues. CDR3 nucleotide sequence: TGTGCCAGCAGCCCAAGACAGGGCCAAGAGACCCAGTACTTC. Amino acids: CASSPRQGQETQYF.

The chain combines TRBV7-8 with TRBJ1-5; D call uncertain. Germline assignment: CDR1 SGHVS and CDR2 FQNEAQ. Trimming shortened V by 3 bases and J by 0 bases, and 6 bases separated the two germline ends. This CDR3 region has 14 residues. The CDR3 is CASSFGDSNQPQHF. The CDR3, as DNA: TGTGCCAGCAGCTTCGGAGATAGCAATCAGCCCCAGCATTTT.

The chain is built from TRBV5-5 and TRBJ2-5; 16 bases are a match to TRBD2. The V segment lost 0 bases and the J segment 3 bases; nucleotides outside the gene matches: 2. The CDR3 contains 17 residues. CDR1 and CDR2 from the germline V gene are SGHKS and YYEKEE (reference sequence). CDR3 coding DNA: TGTGCCAGCAGCTTGGTGGGACTAGCGGGGGGGAAAGAGACCCAGTACTTC. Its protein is CASSLVGLAGGKETQYF.

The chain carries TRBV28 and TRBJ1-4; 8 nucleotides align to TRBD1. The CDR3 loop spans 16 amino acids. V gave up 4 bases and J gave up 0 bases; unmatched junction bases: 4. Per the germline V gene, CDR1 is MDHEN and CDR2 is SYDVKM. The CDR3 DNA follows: TGTGCCAGCAGTTCCGGACAGGGAGCAACTAATGAAAAACTGTTTTTT. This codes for CASSSGQGATNEKLFF.

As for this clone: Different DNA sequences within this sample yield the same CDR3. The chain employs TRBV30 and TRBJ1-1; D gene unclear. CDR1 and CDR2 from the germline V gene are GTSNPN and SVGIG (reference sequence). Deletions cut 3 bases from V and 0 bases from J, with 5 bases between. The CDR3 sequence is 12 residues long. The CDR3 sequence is CAWSPVNTEAFF. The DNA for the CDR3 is TGTGCCTGGAGCCCAGTGAACACTGAAGCTTTCTTT.

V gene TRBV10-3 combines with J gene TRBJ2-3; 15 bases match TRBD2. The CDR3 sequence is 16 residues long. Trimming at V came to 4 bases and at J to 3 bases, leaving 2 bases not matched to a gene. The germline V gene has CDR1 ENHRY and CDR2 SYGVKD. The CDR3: CAISAGLAGGTDTQYF. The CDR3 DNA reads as TGTGCCATCAGTGCGGGACTAGCGGGGGGAACAGATACGCAGTATTTT.

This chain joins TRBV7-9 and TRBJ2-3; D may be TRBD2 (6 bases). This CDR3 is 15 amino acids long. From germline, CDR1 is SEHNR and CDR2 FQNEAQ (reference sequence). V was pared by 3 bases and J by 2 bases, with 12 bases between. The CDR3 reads CASSFLGGDTDTQYF. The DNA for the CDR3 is TGTGCCAGCAGCTTTCTGGGGGGAGACACAGATACGCAGTATTTT.

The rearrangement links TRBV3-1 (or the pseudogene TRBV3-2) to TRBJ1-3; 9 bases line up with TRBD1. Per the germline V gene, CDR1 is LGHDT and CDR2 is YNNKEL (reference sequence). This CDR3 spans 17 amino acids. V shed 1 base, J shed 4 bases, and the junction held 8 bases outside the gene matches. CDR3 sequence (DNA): TGTGCCAGCAGCCAAGTTTCGACAGGGGGAAAAGGAAACACCATATATTTT. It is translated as CASSQVSTGGKGNTIYF.

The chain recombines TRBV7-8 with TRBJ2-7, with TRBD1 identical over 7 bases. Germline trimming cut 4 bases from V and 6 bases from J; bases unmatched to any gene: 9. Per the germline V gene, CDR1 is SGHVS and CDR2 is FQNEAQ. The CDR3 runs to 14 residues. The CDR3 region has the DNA TGTGCCAGCAGCTGGGAAGAGGGGGCGAGCGAGCAGTACTTC. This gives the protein CASSWEEGASEQYF.

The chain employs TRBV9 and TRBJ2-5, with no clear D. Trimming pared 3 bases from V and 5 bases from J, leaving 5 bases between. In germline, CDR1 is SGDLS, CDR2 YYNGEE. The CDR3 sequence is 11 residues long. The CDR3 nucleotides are TGTGCCAGCAGCGCCGGGGAGACCCAGTACTTC. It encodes CASSAGETQYF.

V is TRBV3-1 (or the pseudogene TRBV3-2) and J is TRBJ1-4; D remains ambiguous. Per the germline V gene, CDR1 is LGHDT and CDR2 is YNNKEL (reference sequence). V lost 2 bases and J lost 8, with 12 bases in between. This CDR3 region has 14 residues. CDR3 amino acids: CASSQFIAQEKLFF. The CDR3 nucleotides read TGTGCCAGCAGCCAATTCATAGCCCAGGAAAAACTGTTTTTT.

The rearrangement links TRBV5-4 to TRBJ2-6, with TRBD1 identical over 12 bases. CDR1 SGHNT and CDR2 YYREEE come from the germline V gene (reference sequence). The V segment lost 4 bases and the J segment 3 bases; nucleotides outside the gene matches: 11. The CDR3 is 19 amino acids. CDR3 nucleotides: TGTGCCAGCAGCCCCACCCCGGGACAGGGGGCGCTTGGGGCCAACGTCCTGACTTTC. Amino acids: CASSPTPGQGALGANVLTF. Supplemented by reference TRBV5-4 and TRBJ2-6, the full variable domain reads ETGVTQSPTHLIKTRGQQVTLRCSSQSGHNTVSWYQQALGQGPQFIFQYYREEENGRGNFPPRFSGLQFPNYSSELNVNALELDDSALYLCASSPTPGQGALGANVLTFGAGSRLTVL.

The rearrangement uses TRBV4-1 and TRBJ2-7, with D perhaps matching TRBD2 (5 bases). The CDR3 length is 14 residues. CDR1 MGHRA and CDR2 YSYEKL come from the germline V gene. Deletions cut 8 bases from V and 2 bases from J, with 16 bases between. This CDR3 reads CASCRGEGAYEQYF. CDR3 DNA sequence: TGCGCCAGCTGCCGGGGTGAGGGAGCCTACGAGCAGTACTTC.

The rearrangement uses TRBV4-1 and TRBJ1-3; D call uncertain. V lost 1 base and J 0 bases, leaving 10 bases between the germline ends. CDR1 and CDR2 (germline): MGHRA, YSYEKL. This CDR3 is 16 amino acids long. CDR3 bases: TGCGCCAGCAGCCAAGTCGGCGGGCGCTCTGGAAACACCATATATTTT. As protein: CASSQVGGRSGNTIYF.

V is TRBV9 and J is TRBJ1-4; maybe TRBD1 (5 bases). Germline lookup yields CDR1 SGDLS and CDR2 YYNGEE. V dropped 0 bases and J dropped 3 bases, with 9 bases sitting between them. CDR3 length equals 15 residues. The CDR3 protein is CASSVEGRANEKLFF. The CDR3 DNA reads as TGTGCCAGCAGCGTAGAGGGCAGGGCTAATGAAAAACTGTTTTTT.

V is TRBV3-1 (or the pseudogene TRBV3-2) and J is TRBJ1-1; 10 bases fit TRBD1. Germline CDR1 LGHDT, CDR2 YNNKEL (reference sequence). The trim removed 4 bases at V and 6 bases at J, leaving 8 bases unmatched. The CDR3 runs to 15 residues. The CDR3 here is CASSRPDRGVAEAFF. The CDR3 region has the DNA TGTGCCAGCAGCCGACCGGACAGGGGGGTGGCTGAAGCTTTCTTT.

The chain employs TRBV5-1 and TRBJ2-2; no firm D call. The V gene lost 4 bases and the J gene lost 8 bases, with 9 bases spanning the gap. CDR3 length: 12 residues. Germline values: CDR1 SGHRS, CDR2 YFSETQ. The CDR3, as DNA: TGCGCCAGCAGCCCCTCAGTTGGGGAGCTGTTTTTT. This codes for CASSPSVGELFF.

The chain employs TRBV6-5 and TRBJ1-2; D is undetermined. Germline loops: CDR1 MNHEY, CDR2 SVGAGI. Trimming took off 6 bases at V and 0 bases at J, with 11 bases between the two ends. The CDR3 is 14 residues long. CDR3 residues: CASRLAGTNYGYTF. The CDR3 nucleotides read TGTGCCAGCAGACTCGCCGGGACTAACTATGGCTACACCTTC.